The 21 T cell receptor beta chains below come from one sample, sequenced in a study of T cell changes during pregnancy in multiple sclerosis. Data came from immunoSEQ multiplex PCR; TCRdb stores just in-frame clones and leaves some out. The sample consists of 95,000 to 100,000 clones, 91% of them appearing once. The material was peripheral blood, obtained in the second trimester of pregnancy. These receptors were taken from a female donor with multiple sclerosis, enrolled in a pregnancy study.

The chain is built from TRBV14 and TRBJ2-5; D is perhaps TRBD1 (5 bases). V was cut by 3 bases and J by 5 bases, with 10 bases left in between. The CDR3 has 13 residues. CDR1 is SGHDN and CDR2 is FVKESK in the germline V gene. CDR3 coding DNA: TGTGCCAGCAGCCACAGGGATGCGGAGACCCAGTACTTC. This encodes CASSHRDAETQYF.

This clone appeared once. The V call is TRBV18, the J call TRBJ1-1, with D tentatively TRBD1 (5 bases). Germline V gene sequence: CDR1 KGHSH, CDR2 LQKENI. The CDR3 covers 18 residues. V gave up 3 bases and J gave up 1 base, with 21 bases separating them. The CDR3 here is CASSPTKPRDGGNTEAFF. For the CDR3, the DNA is TGTGCCAGCTCACCTACCAAGCCCCGGGACGGGGGGAACACTGAAGCTTTCTTT.

This clone was seen more than once but under ten times. V and J are TRBV5-6 and TRBJ1-2, with TRBD1 matching over 7 bases. Per germline, CDR1 SGHDT and CDR2 YYEEEE. The CDR3 loop spans 14 amino acids. V lost 0 bases and J lost 4; bases outside the gene matches: 3. The CDR3 DNA is TGTGCCAGCAGCTTGGGACAGGGTGGCTATGGCTACACCTTC. This sequence encodes CASSLGQGGYGYTF.

The chain uses TRBV25-1 and TRBJ2-1; TRBD1 aligns across 11 bases. The CDR3 sequence is 15 residues long. V shed 4 bases, J shed 7 bases, and the junction held 6 bases outside the gene matches. Germline lookup yields CDR1 MGHDK and CDR2 SYGVNS. The CDR3 coding sequence is TGTGCCAGCAGTGCCTGGGACAGGGGGGTGAATGAGCAGTTCTTC. Its translation is CASSAWDRGVNEQFF.

CDR3 in DNA: TGCGCCAGCAGCCAACGGGAGGGCCCAGATACGCAGTATTTT. The encoded protein is CASSQREGPDTQYF. V usage is TRBV4-1 and J usage is TRBJ2-3; the match to TRBD2 covers 8 bases. V trimming: 2 bases; J trimming: 4 bases; junction bases outside the gene matches: 2. The CDR3 has 14 residues. CDR1 is MGHRA, CDR2 YSYEKL, per germline.

This sequence joins TRBV2 and TRBJ1-5; D unresolved. The V gene lost 4 bases and the J gene lost 0 bases, with 10 bases spanning the gap. This CDR3 has 15 amino acids. Germline V CDR1 and CDR2: SNHLY, FYNNEI. This CDR3 reads CASSVGAASNQPQHF. In DNA form, the CDR3 reads TGTGCCAGCAGTGTCGGAGCGGCTAGCAATCAGCCCCAGCATTTT. Drawing the rest from reference TRBV2 and TRBJ1-5, the complete variable domain is EPEVTQTPSHQVTQMGQEVILRCVPISNHLYFYWYRQILGQKVEFLVSFYNNEISEKSEIFDDQFSVERPDGSNFTLKIRSTKLEDSAMYFCASSVGAASNQPQHFGDGTRLSIL.

This clone was found once. V and J are TRBV11-1 and TRBJ1-1; the D gene is possibly TRBD1 (6 bases). The CDR3 has 15 residues. The V gene's germline CDR1 is SGHAT and CDR2 FQDESV (reference sequence). V was cut by 2 bases and J by 1 base, with 11 bases left in between. Written as DNA, the CDR3 is TGTGCCAGCAGCTTATGGTTGGGGGCGAACACTGAAGCTTTCTTT. Translating gives CASSLWLGANTEAFF.

This clone was recorded once. The rearrangement joins TRBV19 to TRBJ2-3; 8 bases align to TRBD2. The CDR3 covers 15 residues. CDR1 is LNHDA, CDR2 SQIVND, per germline (reference sequence). The V gene end was trimmed by 1 base and the J gene end by 0 bases; junction bases not matched to a gene: 0. This CDR3 reads CASSIASGSTDTQYF. As DNA, the CDR3 is TGTGCCAGTAGTATAGCTAGCGGGAGCACAGATACGCAGTATTTT.

The chain links TRBV2 to TRBJ1-5; the D is unclear. CDR3 length: 15 amino acids. With 4 bases removed from V and 0 bases from J, the gap between germline ends came to 10 bases. CDR1 and CDR2 from the germline V gene are SNHLY and FYNNEI. The chain's CDR3 is CASSGGYSSNQPQHF. CDR3 bases: TGTGCCAGCAGTGGCGGCTACTCTAGCAATCAGCCCCAGCATTTT.

The V gene is TRBV18, the J gene TRBJ1-4, with D perhaps TRBD1 (5 bases). The germline gives CDR1 KGHSH, CDR2 LQKENI. The V and J ends lost 3 bases and 0 bases respectively, with 11 bases between them. The CDR3 length is 16 residues. The CDR3 protein is CASSPPSRATNEKLFF. CDR3 nucleotides: TGTGCCAGCTCACCGCCGTCCAGGGCAACTAATGAAAAACTGTTTTTT. Full variable domain (rest looked up from reference TRBV18 and TRBJ1-4): NAGVMQNPRHLVRRRGQEARLRCSPMKGHSHVYWYRQLPEEGLKFMVYLQKENIIDESGMPKERFSAEFPKEGPSILRIQQVVRGDSAAYFCASSPPSRATNEKLFFGSGTQLSVL.

This chain connects TRBV21-1 to TRBJ2-4; TRBD1 was called by the table and not checked on the DNA. TRBV21-1 is a pseudogene. The CDR3 is made up of 17 amino acids. The CDR3 DNA follows: TGTGCCAGCAGCAAAGAGGCACAGGGGGCTGCCAAAAACATTCAGTACTTC. It encodes CASSKEAQGAAKNIQYF.

J is TRBJ2-7 and V is TRBV5-4; tentatively, D is TRBD2 (5 bases). The CDR3 totals 14 residues. Germline lookup yields CDR1 SGHNT and CDR2 YYREEE (reference sequence). Trimming pared 0 bases from V and 7 bases from J, leaving 14 bases between. The CDR3 DNA sequence: TGTGCCAGCAGCTTGGGAGGGATACGTAAAGAGCAGTACTTC. Translation: CASSLGGIRKEQYF.

The chain has TRBV19 and TRBJ1-1; no clear D. The CDR3 contains 13 residues. Trimming shortened V by 7 bases and J by 7 bases, and 16 bases separated the two germline ends. Looked up from germline, CDR1 is LNHDA and CDR2 is SQIVND (reference sequence). The CDR3 sequence: CASTRAGIDEAFF. In DNA form, the CDR3 reads TGTGCCAGTACGCGGGCGGGCATTGATGAAGCTTTCTTT.

The CDR3 sequence: CASSLEGGEQYF. DNA of the CDR3: TGTGCCAGCAGCTTGGAGGGAGGCGAGCAGTACTTC. The J gene is TRBJ2-7, the V gene TRBV5-4, with D possibly TRBD2 on 6 matching bases. Trimming took off 0 bases at V and 6 bases at J, with 7 bases between the two ends. Germline CDR1 and CDR2: SGHNT and YYREEE (reference sequence). CDR3 length: 12 amino acids.

The chain joins TRBV27 to TRBJ1-2, with 10 bases fitting TRBD1. CDR3 length: 14 amino acids. J lost 8 bases, V lost 2 bases, and 5 bases had no gene match. Germline V lookup: CDR1 MNHEY, CDR2 SMNVEV (reference sequence). As DNA, the CDR3 is TGTGCCAGCAGTTTAGCCGGGACAGGGGACGGCTACACCTTC. Protein product: CASSLAGTGDGYTF.

This chain connects TRBV11-1 to TRBJ2-1, with 10 bases fitting TRBD2. CDR1 is SGHAT and CDR2 is FQDESV in the germline V gene (reference sequence). Unmatched junction bases numbered 5, after V lost 6 bases and J lost 6 bases. This CDR3 is built from 14 residues. The CDR3 coding sequence is TGTGCCAGCAGATTAAGGACTAGCGGCAATGAGCAGTTCTTC. Residues: CASRLRTSGNEQFF.

The chain has TRBV4-3 and TRBJ2-7; 7 bases fit TRBD1. V trimming: 3 bases; J trimming: 0 bases; junction bases outside the gene matches: 5. Per the germline V gene, CDR1 is LGHNA and CDR2 is YSLEER. The CDR3 spans 15 residues. CDR3 in amino acids: CASSHDRASSYEQYF. For the CDR3, the DNA is TGCGCCAGCAGCCACGACAGGGCGAGCTCCTACGAGCAGTACTTC.

This rearrangement joins TRBV30 to TRBJ1-2; no firm D call. V was clipped by 0 bases and J by 6 bases, with 5 bases between them. The CDR3 is 11 amino acids. CDR1 is GTSNPN, CDR2 SVGIG, per germline (reference sequence). DNA for the CDR3: TGTGCCTGGAGTGTACGGGATGGCTACACCTTC. It translates to CAWSVRDGYTF.

In nucleotides, the CDR3 is TGTGCCAGCAGTGAAGGCTGGAGCTCCTACGAGCAGTACTTC. As protein: CASSEGWSSYEQYF. The rearrangement uses TRBV6-1 and TRBJ2-7; D is unresolved. The CDR3 is made up of 14 amino acids. Trimming took 1 base from V and 0 from J, leaving 7 bases between them. Germline V CDR1 and CDR2: MNHNS, SASEGT.

The chain carries TRBV18 and TRBJ1-1; the D gene is possibly TRBD1 (6 bases). The CDR3 loop spans 13 amino acids. Germline CDR1 reads KGHSH; CDR2 reads LQKENI. Trimming shortened V by 8 bases and J by 14 bases, and 24 bases separated the two germline ends. CDR3 nucleotide sequence: TGTGCCAGCGCAGTGACAGGACCTTTAGTTTCCTTCTTT. Amino acid sequence: CASAVTGPLVSFF.

CDR3 bases: TGTGCCAGCAGACCCCTGCTAGGGGACAGGGAGGGCATTGGCTACACCTTC. Amino acids: CASRPLLGDREGIGYTF. The rearrangement joins TRBV28 to TRBJ1-2; 9 positions match TRBD1. The germline V gene has CDR1 MDHEN and CDR2 SYDVKM. This CDR3 region has 17 residues. J was trimmed by 7 bases and V by 6 bases; bases with no gene match: 18.